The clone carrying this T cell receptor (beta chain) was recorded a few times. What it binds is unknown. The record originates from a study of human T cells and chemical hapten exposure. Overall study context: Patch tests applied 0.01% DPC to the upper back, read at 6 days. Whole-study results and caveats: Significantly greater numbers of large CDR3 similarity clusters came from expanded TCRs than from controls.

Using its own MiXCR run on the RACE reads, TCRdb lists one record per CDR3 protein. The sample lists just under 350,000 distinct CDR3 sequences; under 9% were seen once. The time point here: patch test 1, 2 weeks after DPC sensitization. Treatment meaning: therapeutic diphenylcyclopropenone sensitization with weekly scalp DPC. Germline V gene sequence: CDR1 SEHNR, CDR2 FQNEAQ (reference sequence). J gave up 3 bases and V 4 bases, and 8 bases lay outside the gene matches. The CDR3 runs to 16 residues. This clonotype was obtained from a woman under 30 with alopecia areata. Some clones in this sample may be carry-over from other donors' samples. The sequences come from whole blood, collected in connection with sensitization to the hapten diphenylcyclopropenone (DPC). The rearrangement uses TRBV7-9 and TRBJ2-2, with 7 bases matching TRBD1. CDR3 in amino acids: CASSSRQGFDTGELFF. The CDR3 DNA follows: TGTGCCAGCAGCTCCCGACAGGGCTTTGACACCGGGGAGCTGTTTTTT.